This T cell receptor beta chain was found in a study of cytomegalovirus exposure and HLA in healthy donors. 13 Jbeta primers and 60 Vbeta primers were used for the PCR. Data came from immunoSEQ multiplex PCR; TCRdb stores just in-frame clones and leaves some out. Of 99,000 or so clones in the sample, roughly 15% were seen once. Trimming shortened V by 4 bases and J by 4 bases, and 11 bases separated the two germline ends. The germline CDR1 and CDR2 sequences are MDHEN and SYDVKM. The CDR3 contains 13 residues. Overall study findings and caveats: Donors belonging to an Asian-associated ancestry cluster reportedly showed fewer N-insertions in productive TCRs than the approximately 670-donor mean, according to what a later analysis found.

Of note for this clone: Antigen: not known.

This receptor was identified in a female donor in good health and CMV-seronegative. The chain carries TRBV28 and TRBJ2-7; D possibly corresponds to TRBD2 (5 bases). Source material: PBMCs. Here the CDR3 reads CASSWSGSYEQYF. CDR3 sequence (DNA): TGTGCCAGCAGTTGGTCGGGATCGTACGAGCAGTACTTC.